This T cell receptor (beta chain) was captured by sequencing in a study of early T cells in non-severe SARS-CoV-2 infection. This CDR3 is 15 amino acids long. Germline V gene data show CDR1 as MGHRA and CDR2 as YSYEKL. The ends were cut back, 4 bases at V and 3 bases at J, with 14 bases in the middle. This clonotype appeared many times. Antigen unknown. The TCR library protocol attached unique molecular identifiers to the individual cDNA molecules. In TCRdb, the 5' RACE reads were re-called with MiXCR into one record per CDR3 protein. There are 25,000 to 40,000 distinct CDR3 sequences in the sample; 4% to 5% occur only once, and 7% to 9% lies in the top ten. Study-wide findings and caveats: Lookups in VDJdb leaned toward anti-spike CD8 responses and missed private and CD4 specificities.

The receptor comes from an adult who was a healthcare worker with PCR-confirmed SARS-CoV-2 infection or an uninfected control (not recorded which). This chain joins TRBV4-1 and TRBJ2-3, with a weak D call TRBD1 (6 bases). The sample comprised whole blood. The CDR3, as DNA: TGCGCCAGCAGCCCAAATCAAGGGGGTACAGATACGCAGTATTTT. Its protein product is CASSPNQGGTDTQYF.